This T cell receptor beta chain was sequenced in a study of control samples from healthy donors and cancer patients. V gave up 7 bases and J gave up 6 bases; unmatched junction bases: 6. Looked up from germline, CDR1 is LNHDA and CDR2 is SQIVND (reference sequence). The length of the CDR3 is 12 residues. The method was immunoSEQ multiplex PCR; TCRdb's version includes in-frame clones alone and lacks a portion of them. The sample consists of around 110,000 clones, 80% to 90% of them appearing once. Material: PBMCs. This chain uses TRBV19 with TRBJ2-7; 7 bases agree with TRBD1. The source of this sequence is a woman aged 50 to 60 with colorectal cancer. The CDR3 DNA follows: TGTGCCAGTAACAGGGGTGCCGGCGAGCAGTACTTC. The encoded protein is CASNRGAGEQYF. Variable domain in full (rest from reference TRBV19 and TRBJ2-7): DGGITQSPKYLFRKEGQNVTLSCEQNLNHDAMYWYRQDPGQGLRLIYYSQIVNDFQKGDIAEGYSVSREKKESFPLTVTSAQKNPTAFYLCASNRGAGEQYFGPGTRLTVT.